This entry lists 12 T cell receptor beta chains sequenced from one sample in a study of cytomegalovirus exposure and HLA in healthy donors. PCR primers comprised 60 Vbeta and 13 Jbeta primers. Method: immunoSEQ multiplex PCR; TCRdb's copy keeps in-frame clones and lacks some. This sample has some 150,000 clones, with 75% to 85% found just once. The sequencing sample was made of PBMCs. Source of these receptors: a woman aged 50 to 60 in good health and CMV-seronegative.

The CDR3 protein is CSASLGYGYTF. The DNA for the CDR3 is TGCAGTGCTAGTCTCGGCTATGGCTACACCTTC. The chain couples TRBV20-1 to TRBJ1-2; D is unresolved. Germline V gives CDR1 DFQATT, CDR2 SNEGSKA (reference sequence). CDR3 length equals 11 residues. The germline V and J ends were trimmed by 3 bases and 4 bases, with 6 bases remaining between them.

V is TRBV5-5 and J is TRBJ2-7, with 9 bases identical to TRBD1. Trimming at V came to 4 bases and at J to 3 bases, leaving 20 bases not matched to a gene. The CDR3 extends over 19 amino acids. Germline CDR1 is SGHKS and CDR2 is YYEKEE (reference sequence). The CDR3 sequence is CASSRLFRDRVMGDYEQYF. CDR3 nucleotides: TGTGCCAGCAGCCGGTTGTTCCGGGACAGGGTTATGGGAGACTACGAGCAGTACTTC.

The gene calls are TRBV5-5 and TRBJ2-5, with D maybe TRBD1 (6 bases). V dropped 1 base and J dropped 5 bases, with 9 bases sitting between them. The germline V gene has CDR1 SGHKS and CDR2 YYEKEE (reference sequence). CDR3 length: 13 amino acids. The CDR3 sequence: CASSLQGMETQYF. Here the CDR3 DNA reads TGTGCCAGCAGCTTGCAGGGGATGGAGACCCAGTACTTC.

For this clone: An end of the junction differs from the germline gene, which may be a read error. The gene calls are TRBV7-9 and TRBJ1-1; D not certain. There are 12 residues in the CDR3. The germline V gene encodes CDR1 SEHNR and CDR2 FQNEAQ (reference sequence). This chain's CDR3 is CSSSLQTAEAFF. CDR3 DNA sequence: TGTTCCAGCAGCTTACAAACGGCTGAAGCTTTCTTT.

The chain joins TRBV4-3 to TRBJ2-1; maybe TRBD1 (6 bases). The CDR3 contains 16 residues. V shed 0 bases and J shed 0 bases, with 9 bases lying between them. CDR1 and CDR2 from the germline V gene are LGHNA and YSLEER. CDR3 in DNA: TGCGCCAGCAGCCAAGATATACAGGGCTCCTACAATGAGCAGTTCTTC. As protein: CASSQDIQGSYNEQFF.

The rearrangement uses TRBV27 and TRBJ2-3; a weak D match, TRBD1 (5 bases). V was shortened by 2 bases and J by 3 bases, with 12 bases between the two germline ends. The V gene's germline CDR1 is MNHEY and CDR2 SMNVEV (reference sequence). CDR3 size: 15 residues. As DNA, the CDR3 is TGTGCCAGCAGTTTAATATTTCAGGGAACAGATACGCAGTATTTT. It translates to CASSLIFQGTDTQYF.

This rearrangement joins TRBV30 to TRBJ2-3, with TRBD2 as a possible D gene (6 bases). The ends were cut back, 3 bases at V and 5 bases at J, with 18 bases in the middle. Germline V gene data show CDR1 as GTSNPN and CDR2 as SVGIG (reference sequence). CDR3 length equals 15 residues. The CDR3 coding sequence is TGTGCCTGGAGACTGCGGGGTAGGGCAGGAGATACGCAGTATTTT. Translating gives CAWRLRGRAGDTQYF.

This clone was seen a few times. The rearrangement uses TRBV28 and TRBJ2-7; 8 nucleotides align to TRBD2. V shed 10 bases, J shed 7 bases, and the junction held 18 bases outside the gene matches. Germline CDR1 MDHEN, CDR2 SYDVKM. The CDR3 has 15 amino acids. DNA for the CDR3: TGTGCCACCCATTCGAACCCTCGACTAGCGAGGGAGCAGTACTTC. Translating it yields CATHSNPRLAREQYF. The full variable domain, in which reference TRBV28 and TRBJ2-7 provide the parts outside the CDR3, is DVKVTQSSRYLVKRTGEKVFLECVQDMDHENMFWYRQDPGLGLRLIYFSYDVKMKEKGDIPEGYSVSREKKERFSLILESASTNQTSMYLCATHSNPRLAREQYFGPGTRLTVT.

This clone was detected a few times. The chain links TRBV30 to TRBJ2-3; 7 bases fit TRBD1. Germline values: CDR1 GTSNPN, CDR2 SVGIG (reference sequence). The length of the CDR3 is 12 residues. Trimming cost V 5 bases and J 9 bases; bases outside gene matches: 8. CDR3 sequence: CAWGATGSTQYF. The CDR3 DNA reads TGTGCCTGGGGAGCGACAGGGAGCACGCAGTATTTT.

The chain couples TRBV25-1 to TRBJ2-2; TRBD1 agrees at 7 bases. This CDR3 has 13 residues. V was pared by 6 bases and J by 4 bases, with 2 bases of the junction left unmatched. The germline V gene encodes CDR1 MGHDK and CDR2 SYGVNS. The CDR3 sequence is CASRTGSTGELFF. In nucleotides, the CDR3 is TGTGCCAGCAGGACAGGGTCCACCGGGGAGCTGTTTTTT.

V usage is TRBV9 and J usage is TRBJ2-1; 9 bases align to TRBD1. CDR3 length equals 15 residues. The ends lost 4 bases at V and 3 bases at J; junction bases unmatched: 5. Germline CDR1 reads SGDLS; CDR2 reads YYNGEE. CDR3 loop: CASSIPGQGYNEQFF. CDR3 DNA: TGTGCCAGCAGCATACCGGGACAGGGCTACAATGAGCAGTTCTTC.

V gene TRBV19 combines with J gene TRBJ2-1; 7 nucleotides agree with TRBD2. Germline V gene data show CDR1 as LNHDA and CDR2 as SQIVND (reference sequence). With 3 bases clipped from V and 4 bases from J, the junction kept 6 bases outside the gene matches. This CDR3 contains 15 residues. The CDR3 DNA is TGTGCCAGTAGTATCGGCGGGAGTGGGTACAATGAGCAGTTCTTC. The encoded protein is CASSIGGSGYNEQFF.